Below, 15 T cell receptor beta chains from the same sample are listed, as sequenced in a study of tumor-infiltrating lymphocytes in primary liver carcinoma. In addition to blood RNA drawn from unsorted whole blood, germline DNA was extracted. A primer in the constant region served to generate TCR beta cDNA from about 480 ng of total RNA. Three nested multiplex PCR rounds, a slightly modified ARM-PCR method, built the TCR beta libraries. The first two PCR rounds used TRBV1-TRBV30 forward primers with a C-beta reverse primer, about 10 cycles each. TCRdb re-called the multiplex PCR reads through MiXCR, storing one row per CDR3 protein. This sample yields approximately 330,000 distinct CDR3 sequences, of which about two thirds are seen a single time; about 6.5% belongs to the top ten. Input material: peripheral blood. These receptors all stem from a man aged 40-55 years with primary liver carcinoma and hepatitis B virus infection.

Worth noting for this clonotype: The junction differs from germline at one of its ends, possibly a read error. CDR3 in DNA: TGTGCGAGCAGTTCACCGGACAGGTTGCACGAGACCCAGTACTTC. This encodes CASSSPDRLHETQYF. The J gene is TRBJ2-5, the V gene TRBV11-2, with TRBD1 matching 7 bases. This CDR3 is built from 15 residues. Germline CDR1 SGHAT, CDR2 FQNNGV. Supplemented by reference TRBV11-2 and TRBJ2-5, the full variable domain reads EAGVAQSPRYKIIEKRQSVAFWCNPISGHATLYWYQQILGQGPKLLIQFQNNGVVDDSQLPKDRFSAERLKGVDSTLKIQPAKLEDSAVYLCASSSPDRLHETQYFGPGTRLLVL.

For this clonotype: The junction does not match germline at one end; this may be a read error. V usage is TRBV4-1 and J usage is TRBJ2-7; D unclear. CDR3 length: 13 residues. CDR1 and CDR2 (germline): MGHRA, YSYEKL. CDR3 DNA sequence: TGCGCCAGCAGCCAAGTAGCCCGGTCCGAGCAGTACTTT. The encoded protein is CASSQVARSEQYF.

A remark on this clonotype: The germline gene is not matched at one end of the junction; a read error may be the cause. The V and J genes are TRBV11-3 and TRBJ2-1, with D possibly matching TRBD1 (6 bases). The CDR3 loop spans 12 amino acids. CDR1 SGHNT and CDR2 YENEEA come from the germline V gene. The CDR3 DNA reads as TGTGCCAGCAGGGGTGGGGACAATGAGCAGTATTTC. Its translation is CASRGGDNEQYF.

The V and J genes are TRBV10-3 and TRBJ2-1, with a weak D call TRBD2 (6 bases). The germline gives CDR1 ENHRY, CDR2 SYGVKD. This CDR3 spans 21 amino acids. The ends were cut back, 4 bases at V and 0 bases at J, with 28 bases in the middle. CDR3 sequence (DNA): TGTGCCATCAGTGGCCCCCCTGGCACTGGGGAAAAGGGAGGCTCCTACAATGAGCAGTTCTTC. Translating it yields CAISGPPGTGEKGGSYNEQFF.

The V and J genes are TRBV14 and TRBJ2-5, with unresolved D. The CDR3 is 14 residues long. Per germline, CDR1 SGHDN and CDR2 FVKESK. The V end was cut by 4 bases, the J end by 2 bases, with 11 bases between. CDR3: CASSRNGHQETQYF. In DNA form, the CDR3 reads TGTGCCAGCAGCCGAAACGGGCATCAAGAGACCCAGTACTTC.

This clonotype was seen just once. The rearrangement uses TRBV5-1 and TRBJ2-3; 11 positions match TRBD2. Germline CDR1 SGHRS, CDR2 YFSETQ. This CDR3 has 16 residues. The CDR3: CACSPLAGGGTDTQYF. In DNA form, the CDR3 reads TGCGCATGCAGCCCGTTAGCGGGAGGGGGCACAGATACGCAGTATTTT.

Regarding this clonotype: The junction does not match germline at one end; this may be a read error. The chain carries TRBV4-3 and TRBJ2-2; TRBD2 might be the D (5 bases). The CDR3 totals 19 residues. Germline V lookup: CDR1 LGHNA, CDR2 YSLEER. CDR3 region: CASSRKLVGDTANTGELFF. The CDR3 nucleotides read TGTGCCAGCAGCCGGAAACTAGTGGGAGATACAGCGAACACCGGGGAGCTGTTTTTT.

Concerning this clonotype: The junction does not match germline at one end; this may be a read error. Here the CDR3 reads CASSLYQRDGETQYF. DNA of the CDR3: TGTGCCAGCAGCTTATATCAGAGGGATGGGGAGACCCAGTATTTC. V usage is TRBV11-2 and J usage is TRBJ2-5, with a tentative D call TRBD2 (5 bases). This CDR3 has 15 residues. Per the germline V gene, CDR1 is SGHAT and CDR2 is FQNNGV.

Comment on this clonotype: The junction shows a germline mismatch at one end, possibly a read error. The chain carries TRBV29-1 and TRBJ1-2, with unresolved D. This CDR3 comprises 12 residues. CDR1 and CDR2 (germline): SQVTM, ANQGSEA. The CDR3 loop reads CIVEVACRGYTF. The CDR3 DNA reads TGCATCGTTGAAGTAGCTTGTCGGGGCTACACCTTC.

For this clonotype: A much larger clone differs by one base, so this may be a read error. V and J are TRBV6-1 and TRBJ2-7; D is possibly TRBD2 (6 bases). Germline V gives CDR1 MNHNS, CDR2 SASEGT. V was pared by 7 bases and J by 5 bases, with 18 bases between. This CDR3 is 14 amino acids long. In DNA, the CDR3 is TGTGCCAGCAACTCGGGAGAGGGTGACCACGAGCAGTACTTC. It specifies CASNSGEGDHEQYF.

The rearrangement joins TRBV5-1 to TRBJ2-1, with 7 bases that match TRBD2. The CDR3 contains 15 residues. Trimming took 7 bases from V and 6 from J; bases not matched to a gene: 13. Per germline, CDR1 SGHRS and CDR2 YFSETQ. CDR3 bases: TGCGCCAGCGACATTGCACCCGGGGGGATCAATGAGCAGTTCTTC. Encoded protein: CASDIAPGGINEQFF.

The rearrangement uses TRBV30 and TRBJ2-3; TRBD1 or TRBD2 may be the D gene (5 bases each). In germline, CDR1 is GTSNPN, CDR2 SVGIG (reference sequence). V lost 3 bases and J 4 bases, leaving 17 bases between the germline ends. This CDR3 is built from 15 residues. The CDR3 bases are TGTGCCTGGAGCTCCGGGACCACTACGTCAGATACGCAGTATTTT. Residues: CAWSSGTTTSDTQYF.

The sample holds one count of this clonotype. V and J are TRBV5-4 and TRBJ1-4; a weak D match, TRBD1 (5 bases). This CDR3 is 17 amino acids long. Germline V gene sequence: CDR1 SGHNT, CDR2 YYREEE (reference sequence). V lost 5 bases to trimming and J lost 6 bases, with 23 bases between them. The CDR3 DNA follows: TGTGCCAGCAGTAAGGACATGGGCCGACAGAGCCATGAAAAACTGTTTTTT. Protein sequence: CASSKDMGRQSHEKLFF.

In its sample, this clonotype was seen once. The rearrangement joins TRBV6-2 or TRBV6-3 to TRBJ1-1; D unclear. CDR3 length: 14 amino acids. The V end was cut by 7 bases, the J end by 1 base, with 13 bases between. The germline gives CDR1 MNHEY, CDR2 SVGEGT. Here the CDR3 reads CASNWSRSNTEAFF. In DNA form, the CDR3 reads TGTGCCAGCAATTGGAGTCGATCGAACACTGAAGCTTTCTTT.

The chain couples TRBV29-1 to TRBJ2-1, with D unclear. Trimming pared 4 bases from V and 12 bases from J, leaving 13 bases between. The germline CDR1 and CDR2 sequences are SQVTM and ANQGSEA. This CDR3 spans 11 amino acids. The CDR3 sequence: CSVGDLPAQFF. In DNA, the CDR3 is TGCAGCGTTGGTGATCTCCCGGCGCAGTTCTTC.